What follows are 11 T cell receptor beta chains derived from one specimen sequenced in a study of T cells in women clearing cervical HPV infection. Method: immunoSEQ multiplex PCR; TCRdb's copy keeps in-frame clones and lacks some. Recorded for this sample: 40,000 or so clones. The material sequenced was blood buffy coat. Every receptor here comes from a woman between 18 and 75 years old with a cervical HPV16 infection that either progressed to CIN3+ or cleared (not recorded which).

Points on this clone: At one end, the junction sequence differs from germline, possibly due to a read error. The read ends 3 residues before the CDR3 terminus; that terminus is restored from the germline J gene. The gene calls are TRBV18 and TRBJ2-5, with TRBD2 matching over 15 bases. The CDR3 is 18 residues long. Germline V gene sequence: CDR1 KGHSH, CDR2 LQKENI. The CDR3 sequence: CASSPRRTSGRARDTQYF. Incomplete CDR3 DNA: TGTGCCAGCTCGCCACGGCGGACTAGCGGGAGGGCCAGGGATACC. The whole variable domain, filled in from reference TRBV18 and TRBJ2-5, reads NAGVMQNPRHLVRRRGQEARLRCSPMKGHSHVYWYRQLPEEGLKFMVYLQKENIIDESGMPKERFSAEFPKEGPSILRIQQVVRGDSAAYFCASSPRRTSGRARDTQYFGPGTRLLVL.

Incomplete CDR3 DNA: TGCAGTGCTAGAGGACTAGCCCCGAACCTTCAAGAGACG. Its translation: CSARGLAPNLQET. The full-length CDR3 reads as CSARGLAPNLQETQYF. The chain combines TRBV20-1 with TRBJ2-3, with 7 nucleotides matching TRBD2. Coverage ceases 3 residues before the CDR3 finishes, and the germline J gene fills in the end. CDR3 length equals 16 residues. Germline assignment: CDR1 DFQATT and CDR2 SNEGSKA (reference sequence).

As concerns this clone: Read coverage stops 3 residues before the CDR3 terminus; the germline J gene supplies the remainder. The V and J genes are TRBV7-9 and TRBJ2-1; possible D gene TRBD2, 5 bases. V shed 11 bases and J shed 6 bases, with 17 bases lying between them. Germline CDR1 and CDR2: SEHNR and FQNEAQ (reference sequence). CDR3 length equals 13 residues. The part of the CDR3 DNA that was read is TGTGCCGTCGATAGCGAAGGCGGCAATGAG. Its protein is CAVDSEGGNE. The whole CDR3 reads CAVDSEGGNEQFF.

Turning to this clone: Sequencing ends 3 residues short of the CDR3 end; the germline J gene provides the rest. This chain links TRBV28 with TRBJ1-5, with unresolved D. Trimming removed 3 bases from V and 7 bases from J, with 10 bases in between. This CDR3 comprises 13 residues. Germline CDR1 is MDHEN and CDR2 is SYDVKM. CDR3 DNA (partial): TGTGCCAGCAGTTTGGTAGATTCCCAGCCC. Amino acid sequence: CASSLVDSQP. The CDR3, in full, reads CASSLVDSQPQHF. The full variable domain, its missing parts supplied by reference TRBV28 and TRBJ1-5, is DVKVTQSSRYLVKRTGEKVFLECVQDMDHENMFWYRQDPGLGLRLIYFSYDVKMKEKGDIPEGYSVSREKKERFSLILESASTNQTSMYLCASSLVDSQPQHFGDGTRLSIL.

A word on this clone: Read sequence stops 3 residues before the CDR3 end, and the germline J gene provides the missing end. The gene calls are TRBV4-2 and TRBJ2-1; possibly TRBD1 for D (5 bases). The CDR3 is made up of 16 amino acids. Germline CDR1 LGHNA, CDR2 YNFKEQ. V was cut by 3 bases and J by 3 bases, with 15 bases left in between. CDR3 residues: CASSQVWGQDYNEQFF. The CDR3 DNA, read in part, is TGTGCCAGCAGCCAGGTTTGGGGCCAAGACTACAATGAG.

A word on this clone: From the germline J gene comes the end of the CDR3, since the read stops 3 residues before it. The chain is built from TRBV19 and TRBJ2-4; D is possibly TRBD2 (5 bases). Germline-derived CDR1 and CDR2 are LNHDA and SQIVND (reference sequence). This CDR3 has 16 amino acids. CDR3 DNA, as far as it was read: TGTGCCAGTAATTCTCGCGCCAGAGGGTTAGACTATGGT. It yields the protein CASNSRARGLDYG. The complete CDR3 protein is CASNSRARGLDYGQYF.

In regard to this clone: Read coverage stops 3 residues before the CDR3 terminus; the germline J gene supplies the remainder. This chain joins TRBV19 and TRBJ1-5; D gene unclear. Germline CDR1 LNHDA, CDR2 SQIVND (reference sequence). The CDR3 has 12 residues. V lost 3 bases and J lost 9, with 9 bases in between. CDR3 bases read: TGTGCCAGTAGTATCGGGGATCGGCCC. Its translation: CASSIGDRP. The complete CDR3 protein is CASSIGDRPQHF.

About this clone itself: Sequencing ends 3 residues short of the CDR3 end; the germline J gene provides the rest. The V and J genes are TRBV20-1 and TRBJ2-7, with D possibly matching TRBD1 (5 bases). V dropped 5 bases and J dropped 1 base, with 12 bases sitting between them. The CDR3 is 13 residues long. The germline V gene has CDR1 DFQATT and CDR2 SNEGSKA (reference sequence). CDR3 residues: CSAHRRFSYEQYF. Incomplete CDR3 DNA: TGCAGTGCTCACAGGCGGTTTTCCTACGAG.

About this clone itself: The DNA ends 3 residues before the CDR3 does, and the rest of the CDR3 is filled in from the germline J gene. The V call is TRBV14, the J call TRBJ2-3, with unresolved D. Trimming stripped 10 bases from V and 0 bases from J, with 23 bases between. CDR3 length equals 17 residues. Germline lookup yields CDR1 SGHDN and CDR2 FVKESK. The CDR3: CATRPITAYSSTDTQYF. Incomplete CDR3 DNA: TGTGCCACTCGTCCAATAACAGCTTATTCTAGCACAGATACG.

As for this clone: The CDR3 goes on 3 residues after the read ends, and that part is filled in from the germline J gene. The V gene is TRBV18, the J gene TRBJ2-7; 8 bases agree with TRBD1. Trimming removed 3 bases from V and 6 bases from J; junction bases left unmatched: 19. The CDR3 runs to 18 residues. Germline CDR1 is KGHSH and CDR2 is LQKENI. The DNA read from the CDR3 is TGTGCCAGCTCACCGCAGGGGGCCGCAATAGGGATTCTACGCGAG. Residues: CASSPQGAAIGILRE. The full CDR3 protein is CASSPQGAAIGILREQYF.

CDR3 sequence reads: CASSLGQGQYF. The sequenced part of the CDR3 DNA is TGTGCCAGCAGTCTAGGACAGGGT. The chain joins TRBV28 to TRBJ2-4; the match to TRBD1 covers 8 bases. The sequence runs out 3 residues before the end of the CDR3; the remainder is reconstructed from the germline J gene. Germline loops: CDR1 MDHEN, CDR2 SYDVKM. This CDR3 spans 11 amino acids.